A selection of T cell receptor beta chains follows, all from one sample in a study of response to subunit inactivated influenza vaccine. Via MiXCR, TCRdb re-called the RT-PCR reads, giving one row per CDR3 protein. The sample records about 540,000 distinct CDR3 sequences, approximately 20% being singletons. The same specimen was also included in a second study, on T cells expressing NK-cell markers.

The specimen was CD4+ T cells sorted from PBMCs, collected approximately 12 days after vaccination. These receptors all come from a man aged 45-60 years who received an inactivated influenza vaccine. Each CDR3 is given with its conserved first and last residue. Fields, in order: D gene, clone size, J gene, V gene, CDR3 DNA, CDR3 protein. The D gene is left open where the match is weak. Rows give clone size only sometimes, using once, few, many, or a class for an expanded clone.

TRBD2 few TRBJ2-1 TRBV5-1 TGCGCCAGCAGCACCTTACTAGCGGGGTGGGACAATGAGCAGTTCTTC CASSTLLAGWDNEQFF
NA few TRBJ2-3 TRBV11-3 TGTGCCAGCAGCCCTGGTATCCAAATTAGCACAGATACGCAGTATTTT CASSPGIQISTDTQYF
NA few TRBJ2-2 TRBV12-3/TRBV12-4 TGTGCCAGCAGGCCCGCCCTTAACGTCGGGGAGCTGTTTTTT CASRPALNVGELFF
NA few TRBJ2-3 TRBV4-1 TGCGCCAGCAGCCAAGCTTCGGCACTACAAAGCACAGATACGCAGTATTTT CASSQASALQSTDTQYF
NA many TRBJ1-1 TRBV5-1 TGCGCCAGCCGCGTTACTCCGAACACTGAAGCTTTCTTT CASRVTPNTEAFF
NA NA TRBJ1-4 TRBV6-1 TGTGCCAGCAGGGGGAACCTTGAAAAACTGTTTTTT CASRGNLEKLFF
TRBD1 NA TRBJ1-1 TRBV14 TGTGCCAGCAATCGACAGGGGCCCCGCTCCGAAGCTTTCTTT CASNRQGPRSEAFF
TRBD2 few TRBJ2-3 TRBV28 TGTGCCGGGGGCGGGGGGCATAGCACAGATACGCAGTATTTT CAGGGGHSTDTQYF
NA NA TRBJ1-5 TRBV7-2 TGTGCCAGCAGCTTAGCATCGGGGAACAATCAGCCCCAGCATTTT CASSLASGNNQPQHF
NA NA TRBJ2-7 TRBV4-3 TGCGCCAGCAGCCAAGATACGGATACCTACGAGCAGTACTTC CASSQDTDTYEQYF
TRBD1 NA TRBJ2-2 TRBV29-1 TGCAGTGGGGACAGGGGAGGGGCCGGGGAGCTGTTTTTT CSGDRGGAGELFF
TRBD1 NA TRBJ2-2 TRBV30 TGTGCCTGGAGGGCCTCCGGGACAGGGGGGATCGGGGAGCTGTTTTTT CAWRASGTGGIGELFF
TRBD2 NA TRBJ2-1 TRBV27 TGTGCCAGCAGGGCCGGGACTAGACTCAATGAGCAGTTCTTC CASRAGTRLNEQFF
TRBD1 NA TRBJ1-1 TRBV6-1 TGTGCCAGCAGGGCCGAGGGGGCGCGAACTGAAGCTTTCTTT CASRAEGARTEAFF
TRBD1 few TRBJ2-1 TRBV7-2 TGTGCCAGCAGCTTAAGCAGGGGGCTTGAGCAGTTCTTC CASSLSRGLEQFF
NA few TRBJ2-7 TRBV5-5 TGTGCCAGCAGCACCCGCACAGGGTTCGAGCAGTACTTC CASSTRTGFEQYF
NA few TRBJ2-4 TRBV10-2 TGCGCCAGCAGTGCATCCAAGCAGGCCAAAAACATTCAGTACTTC CASSASKQAKNIQYF
NA many TRBJ1-1 TRBV12-3/TRBV12-4 TGTGCCAGCAAAAGGTGGGCTTTCTTT CASKRWAFF
TRBD2 few TRBJ2-5 TRBV7-9 TGTGCCAGCAGCCTGAATCTAGCGGGGAATCAAGAGACCCAGTACTTC CASSLNLAGNQETQYF
TRBD2 NA TRBJ2-1 TRBV11-3 TGTGCCAGCAGGCCTAACTCGGGGGGACCACAGTTCTTC CASRPNSGGPQFF
NA NA TRBJ2-7 TRBV20-1 TGCAGTGCCTGGGAAGCGTCCCCCTACGAGCAGTACTTC CSAWEASPYEQYF
TRBD1 NA TRBJ2-3 TRBV2 TGTGCCAGCAGTTCTGGACAGGGCTACACAGATACGCAGTATTTT CASSSGQGYTDTQYF
NA few TRBJ1-2 TRBV7-9 TGTGCCAGCAGCTTTTCAGGGTTTAACTATGGCTACACCTTC CASSFSGFNYGYTF
NA few TRBJ1-2 TRBV6-5 TGTGCCAGCGGGCCTCCCTGGGGCTACACCTTC CASGPPWGYTF
NA few TRBJ2-1 TRBV5-1 TGCGCCAGCAGCGCCACCGGGGACAATGAGCAGTTCTTC CASSATGDNEQFF
TRBD1 NA TRBJ2-7 TRBV5-1 TGCGCCAGCAGCTCCACAGGGGGCAGGTACGAGCAGTACTTC CASSSTGGRYEQYF
TRBD2 NA TRBJ2-3 TRBV4-2 TGTGCCAGCAGCCAAGATCCCAGCGGGGGGGCTGAGAGAACAGATACGCAGTATTTT CASSQDPSGGAERTDTQYF
NA NA TRBJ2-5 TRBV5-1 TGCGCCAGCAGCTTGAGTAGCGTGGAGACCCAGTACTTC CASSLSSVETQYF
TRBD2 few TRBJ2-1 TRBV11-2 TGTGCCAGCAGTCAGCCCCGGACTAGCGTGTTTTCCTACAATGAGCAGTTCTTC CASSQPRTSVFSYNEQFF
NA few TRBJ2-5 TRBV6-1 TGTGCCAGCAGCTTGGATTGGGGGGCCTTGCGAGAGACCCAGTACTTC CASSLDWGALRETQYF
NA many TRBJ2-7 TRBV28 TGTGCCAGCAACTCATTTTACGAGCAGTACTTC CASNSFYEQYF
NA few TRBJ2-3 TRBV12-5 TGTGCTAGTGCCCCCGGGACCAGAAGCACAGATACGCAGTATTTT CASAPGTRSTDTQYF
NA many TRBJ2-3 TRBV20-1 TGCAGTACAAACAGGGACTACACAGATACGCAGTATTTT CSTNRDYTDTQYF
TRBD1 few TRBJ1-2 TRBV20-1 TGCAGTGCTAGAAGACAGGGGGCAAGCTATGGCTACACCTTC CSARRQGASYGYTF
NA NA TRBJ2-1 TRBV5-1 TGCGCCAGCAGCCCGGGCACTAGCAGTTTACAAGAGGAGCAGTTCTTC CASSPGTSSLQEEQFF
TRBD2 NA TRBJ2-2 TRBV11-2 TGTGCCAGCCGCCCCCCGCGGGGCACTAGCGGGAGGGTTAAGAACACCGGGGAGCTGTTTTTT CASRPPRGTSGRVKNTGELFF
NA NA TRBJ1-6 TRBV4-1 TGCGCCAGCAGGGGGCTGGAATCACCCCTCCACTTT CASRGLESPLHF
NA NA TRBJ1-1 TRBV7-2 TGTGCCAGCAGCTTAGTCGGGGGCGGGTACACTGAAGCTTTCTTT CASSLVGGGYTEAFF
TRBD1 NA TRBJ2-3 TRBV24-1 TGTGCCACCAGTGACCCAAGGGGACAGGGTAGCACAGATACGCAGTATTTT CATSDPRGQGSTDTQYF
TRBD2 NA TRBJ2-5 TRBV11-2 TGTGCCAGCAGCTTAGTCCTAGCGGGGGCGCTAATAATCCAAGAGACCCAGTACTTC CASSLVLAGALIIQETQYF
NA few TRBJ1-2 TRBV4-3 TGCGCCAGCAGCCAAGGGAATTGGGCCAACTATGGCTACACCTTC CASSQGNWANYGYTF
TRBD2 NA TRBJ2-3 TRBV7-2 TGTGCCAGCAGACGGACTAGCGGGGGGGCCTTAGATACGCAGTATTTT CASRRTSGGALDTQYF
TRBD2 NA TRBJ2-5 TRBV5-1 TGCGCCAGCGGGGGGACTAGCGGAGAAGAGACCCAGTACTTC CASGGTSGEETQYF
NA NA TRBJ2-7 TRBV6-1 TGTGCCAGCAGTGACGGGGGGCCCTCCTACGAGCAGTACTTC CASSDGGPSYEQYF
TRBD2 NA TRBJ2-1 TRBV5-1 TGCGCCAGCAGCCCTGGGAGGGCCGGTGAGCAGTTCTTC CASSPGRAGEQFF